A single sample is the source of the 26 T cell receptor beta chains below, sequenced in a study of T cells in tuberculosis. The method was immunoSEQ multiplex PCR; TCRdb's version includes in-frame clones alone and lacks a portion of them. The sample includes about 20,000 clones, over 75% of them seen just once. Sample: PBMCs. The receptors were gathered from a donor aged 10-30 years with latent tuberculosis or without tuberculosis infection.

The chain has TRBV1 and TRBJ1-6; the table names TRBD1, a call not compared with the DNA. TRBV1 is shown as a pseudogene. This CDR3 spans 12 amino acids. The CDR3: CTLQAYNSPLHF. DNA for the CDR3: TGCACACTACAGGCGTATAATTCACCCCTCCACTTT.

This clone was seen a single time. This chain links TRBV28 with TRBJ2-3, with 7 nucleotides matching TRBD2. J lost 4 bases, V lost 5 bases, and 12 bases had no gene match. This CDR3 contains 16 residues. Looked up from germline, CDR1 is MDHEN and CDR2 is SYDVKM. CDR3 region: CASSPYPGGLSDTQYF. The CDR3 DNA is TGTGCCAGCAGTCCATACCCGGGGGGATTATCAGATACGCAGTATTTT.

The chain employs TRBV5-1 and TRBJ1-4; D may be TRBD1 (6 bases). The V end lost 6 bases, the J end lost 8 bases, and 14 bases lay between the germline ends. Looked up from germline, CDR1 is SGHRS and CDR2 is YFSETQ. The CDR3 covers 13 residues. The CDR3 is CASTGTSREKLFF. CDR3 sequence (DNA): TGCGCCAGCACCGGGACATCCCGGGAAAAACTGTTTTTT.

The chain has TRBV11-3 and TRBJ2-2; 12 bases agree with TRBD2. Germline CDR1 and CDR2: SGHNT and YENEEA. The CDR3 consists of 17 residues. V was clipped by 3 bases and J by 1 base; unmatched bases: 3. The CDR3 spells CASSLTSGGLNTGELFF. The CDR3 DNA follows: TGTGCCAGCAGCTTGACTAGCGGGGGCCTGAACACCGGGGAGCTGTTTTTT. The full variable domain, in which reference TRBV11-3 and TRBJ2-2 provide the parts outside the CDR3, is EAGVVQSPRYKIIEKKQPVAFWCNPISGHNTLYWYLQNLGQGPELLIRYENEEAVDDSQLPKDRFSAERLKGVDSTLKIQPAELGDSAVYLCASSLTSGGLNTGELFFGEGSRLTVL.

This clone was recorded once. This chain uses TRBV7-2 with TRBJ2-2; 9 nucleotides line up with TRBD2. The germline gives CDR1 SGHTA, CDR2 FQGNSA. The V gene end was trimmed by 2 bases and the J gene end by 6 bases; junction bases not matched to a gene: 7. This CDR3 has 16 amino acids. As DNA, the CDR3 is TGTGCCAGCAGCTTACTTGGCGGGGGGGCCGCCGGGGAGCTGTTTTTT. Translation: CASSLLGGGAAGELFF.

J is TRBJ2-7 and V is TRBV2; no firm D call. From germline, CDR1 is SNHLY and CDR2 FYNNEI. Trimming removed 6 bases from V and 2 bases from J, with 8 bases in between. CDR3 length: 12 amino acids. CDR3 sequence: CASRVRAYEQYF. The CDR3 DNA reads TGTGCCAGCAGGGTACGCGCCTACGAGCAGTACTTC.

V and J are TRBV18 and TRBJ2-3; TRBD1 agrees at 11 bases. V dropped 0 bases and J dropped 0; count of bases not matched to a gene: 5. This CDR3 is 18 amino acids long. Germline V gene lookup returns CDR1 KGHSH and CDR2 LQKENI. CDR3 nucleotide sequence: TGTGCCAGCTCACCACCGGGACAGGGGGTCGGGAGCACAGATACGCAGTATTTT. Translating gives CASSPPGQGVGSTDTQYF.

J is TRBJ1-4 and V is TRBV9, with D hard to call. Germline CDR1 and CDR2: SGDLS and YYNGEE. The CDR3 totals 15 residues. Trimming took off 4 bases at V and 8 bases at J, with 18 bases between the two ends. The CDR3 sequence is CASSPTDSSAEKLFF. CDR3 bases: TGTGCCAGCAGCCCGACCGATAGCTCCGCGGAAAAACTGTTTTTT.

This clone appeared once. This chain uses TRBV5-5 with TRBJ2-5; the match to TRBD2 covers 7 bases. V dropped 4 bases and J dropped 4; count of bases not matched to a gene: 10. Germline V gene data show CDR1 as SGHKS and CDR2 as YYEKEE (reference sequence). The CDR3 consists of 15 residues. CDR3 loop: CASSELALVPETQYF. DNA of the CDR3: TGTGCCAGCAGCGAACTAGCGCTTGTTCCAGAGACCCAGTACTTC.

This sequence joins TRBV4-3 and TRBJ2-3; TRBD2 aligns across 14 bases. Trimming removed 3 bases from V and 0 bases from J; junction bases left unmatched: 5. Germline V lookup: CDR1 LGHNA, CDR2 YSLEER. The CDR3 has 18 residues. The CDR3 sequence: CASSQGTSGGASTDTQYF. The CDR3 coding sequence is TGCGCCAGCAGCCAGGGGACTAGCGGGGGTGCTAGCACAGATACGCAGTATTTT.

This rearrangement joins TRBV6-6 to TRBJ1-4; D gene uncertain. The CDR3 has 14 amino acids. Germline CDR1 reads MNHNY; CDR2 reads SVGAGI (reference sequence). The V and J ends lost 0 bases and 4 bases respectively, with 6 bases between them. CDR3 nucleotides: TGTGCCAGCAGTTACTCTCAGGATAATGAAAAACTGTTTTTT. This gives the protein CASSYSQDNEKLFF.

This clone has only a few counts. V usage is TRBV28 and J usage is TRBJ2-1, with 10 bases that match TRBD2. J gave up 6 bases and V 4 bases, and 9 bases lay outside the gene matches. The CDR3 has 16 residues. The germline V gene encodes CDR1 MDHEN and CDR2 SYDVKM. CDR3 nucleotides: TGTGCCAGCAGTTCCGGAAGGAGCGGGGGGGCCAATGAGCAGTTCTTC. This translates into CASSSGRSGGANEQFF.

This clone was seen only a few times. The J gene is TRBJ1-5, the V gene TRBV25-1; D is uncertain. The germline CDR1 and CDR2 sequences are MGHDK and SYGVNS. Trimming removed 4 bases at V and 0 bases at J, with 16 bases between. This CDR3 comprises 17 residues. CDR3 sequence (DNA): TGTGCCAGCAGTGCAAACAACTACGGAAATAGCAATCAGCCCCAGCATTTT. Encoded protein: CASSANNYGNSNQPQHF.

V gene TRBV13 combines with J gene TRBJ2-2; D possibly corresponds to TRBD1 (5 bases). V was trimmed by 5 bases and J by 4 bases, leaving 14 bases between them. The germline CDR1 and CDR2 sequences are PRHDT and FYEKMQ (reference sequence). This CDR3 is built from 15 residues. CDR3 in amino acids: CASSPATRVTGELFF. As DNA, the CDR3 is TGTGCCAGCAGCCCCGCCACCAGGGTCACCGGGGAGCTGTTTTTT. The variable domain in full, with the rest retrieved from reference TRBV13 and TRBJ2-2, is AAGVIQSPRHLIKEKRETATLKCYPIPRHDTVYWYQQGPGQDPQFLISFYEKMQSDKGSIPDRFSAQQFSDYHSELNMSSLELGDSALYFCASSPATRVTGELFFGEGSRLTVL.

The chain has TRBV12-5 and TRBJ2-3, with D possibly matching TRBD1 (6 bases). This CDR3 contains 13 residues. Trimming left V 9 bases short and J 5 bases short, with 15 bases between. The germline gives CDR1 LGHNT, CDR2 FRNRAP. In DNA, the CDR3 is TGTGCTAGCTACAGGGTTAAGGGAGATACGCAGTATTTT. Encoded protein: CASYRVKGDTQYF.

The rearrangement joins TRBV19 to TRBJ1-2; tentatively, D is TRBD1 (6 bases). This CDR3 is built from 13 residues. The germline V gene has CDR1 LNHDA and CDR2 SQIVND (reference sequence). V lost 5 bases and J lost 8, with 15 bases in between. The CDR3 protein is CASSDQGLGGYTF. CDR3 nucleotides: TGTGCCAGTAGTGACCAGGGGCTAGGGGGCTACACCTTC.

This clone was found once. The genes are TRBV4-2 and TRBJ1-6; no clear D gene. Deletions cut 4 bases from V and 8 bases from J, with 18 bases between. The CDR3 spans 16 residues. Per the germline V gene, CDR1 is LGHNA and CDR2 is YNFKEQ. The CDR3 DNA reads as TGTGCCAGCAGCCGAGGGTCGGGGTCCGCTGATTCACCCCTCCACTTT. Amino acids: CASSRGSGSADSPLHF.

The rearrangement joins TRBV2 to TRBJ1-3; TRBD1 aligns across 11 bases. Per the germline V gene, CDR1 is SNHLY and CDR2 is FYNNEI. The CDR3 length is 15 residues. After removal of 7 bases from V and 2 bases from J, the junction contained 4 bases not matched to a gene. CDR3 loop: CASKKGQGAGNTIYF. DNA of the CDR3: TGTGCCAGCAAAAAGGGACAGGGGGCTGGAAACACCATATATTTT.

This clone was observed a few times. This sequence joins TRBV28 and TRBJ2-5; D is uncertain. Germline assignment: CDR1 MDHEN and CDR2 SYDVKM. V was trimmed by 1 base and J by 2 bases, leaving 8 bases between them. This CDR3 region has 14 residues. For the CDR3, the DNA is TGTGCCAGCAGTTTATTAGGAGAGCAAGAGACCCAGTACTTC. The encoded protein is CASSLLGEQETQYF.

This chain joins TRBV6-5 and TRBJ1-4; D not certain. The V gene lost 2 bases and the J gene lost 3 bases, with 10 bases spanning the gap. The CDR3 has 15 residues. CDR1 is MNHEY and CDR2 is SVGAGI in the germline V gene. DNA for the CDR3: TGTGCCAGCAGTTACACGGGTGGTGCTAATGAAAAACTGTTTTTT. This translates into CASSYTGGANEKLFF.

The genes are TRBV9 and TRBJ2-3, with a possible D match to TRBD2 (7 bases). Trimming removed 3 bases at V and 3 bases at J, with 14 bases between. CDR1 and CDR2 from the germline V gene are SGDLS and YYNGEE. This CDR3 spans 15 amino acids. The CDR3 nucleotides read TGTGCCAGCAGCGACCGGGGGCGGGGGACAGATACGCAGTATTTT. As protein: CASSDRGRGTDTQYF.

This clone was seen just once. The CDR3 spells CASSSNRQGKYEQYF. CDR3 nucleotides: TGTGCCAGCAGCAGTAACCGACAGGGGAAATACGAGCAGTACTTC. The chain is built from TRBV6-1 and TRBJ2-7; TRBD1 matches 8 bases. This CDR3 comprises 15 residues. Trimming at V came to 6 bases and at J to 4 bases, leaving 11 bases not matched to a gene. Germline CDR1 reads MNHNS; CDR2 reads SASEGT.

This clone was counted a few times. The V gene is TRBV7-2, the J gene TRBJ1-2; the D gene is possibly TRBD1 (6 bases). There are 15 residues in the CDR3. Germline-derived CDR1 and CDR2 are SGHTA and FQGNSA. Trimming shortened V by 1 base and J by 5 bases, and 14 bases separated the two germline ends. This CDR3 reads CASSLVPRGEYGYTF. The DNA for the CDR3 is TGTGCCAGCAGCTTAGTCCCCAGGGGCGAATATGGCTACACCTTC.

This clone was recorded a few times. The chain links TRBV6-4 to TRBJ1-2; D is possibly TRBD1 (6 bases). The V gene's germline CDR1 is MRHNA and CDR2 SNTAGT. V was trimmed by 6 bases and J by 0 bases, leaving 14 bases between them. The CDR3 has 15 amino acids. CDR3 in amino acids: CASRETGLANYGYTF. In DNA form, the CDR3 reads TGTGCCAGCAGAGAGACAGGCCTAGCTAACTATGGCTACACCTTC.

The chain uses TRBV30 and TRBJ2-3; 8 bases map to TRBD2. Per the germline V gene, CDR1 is GTSNPN and CDR2 is SVGIG (reference sequence). With V trimmed by 5 bases and J by 0 bases, 4 bases remained unmatched. This CDR3 has 14 residues. The CDR3 protein is CAWGSGDSTDTQYF. In nucleotides, the CDR3 is TGTGCCTGGGGTAGCGGGGATAGCACAGATACGCAGTATTTT.

The chain employs TRBV27 and TRBJ2-7; D possibly corresponds to TRBD2 (6 bases). V was cut by 6 bases and J by 0 bases, with 18 bases left in between. Looked up from germline, CDR1 is MNHEY and CDR2 is SMNVEV (reference sequence). The CDR3 sequence is 16 residues long. In DNA, the CDR3 is TGTGCCAGCAGCGACAATCCGGGACTGATCTCCTACGAGCAGTACTTC. It codes for CASSDNPGLISYEQYF.